These 25 T cell receptor beta chains were all obtained from the same sample, sequenced in a study of post-analysis software for immune sequencing data. For these receptors, no antigen is known. Study findings and constraints: In patients, TRBV5-6, TRBV5-1 and TRBV20-1 belonged to about five TRBV segments found more frequently than in controls.

The authors incorporated unique molecular identifiers into the TCR beta cDNA libraries. TCRdb analysed the PCR reads with MiXCR anew, one entry per CDR3 protein. This sample has about 500,000 distinct CDR3 sequences, with under 55% found just once. Sequenced sample: blood. All receptors derive from a girl aged 10-17 years with multiple sclerosis.

This chain connects TRBV28 to TRBJ2-1; 9 bases agree with TRBD2. The junction had 10 bases not matched to a gene; V was cut back by 7 bases and J by 9 bases. CDR1 MDHEN and CDR2 SYDVKM come from the germline V gene. The CDR3 consists of 14 residues. CDR3 DNA sequence: TGTGCCAGCAAGCAGCGGGAGGTCGTGGGTGAGCAGTTCTTC. It specifies CASKQREVVGEQFF. The variable domain in full, completed from reference TRBV28 and TRBJ2-1, reads DVKVTQSSRYLVKRTGEKVFLECVQDMDHENMFWYRQDPGLGLRLIYFSYDVKMKEKGDIPEGYSVSREKKERFSLILESASTNQTSMYLCASKQREVVGEQFFGPGTRLTVL.

This clonotype appeared once. The rearrangement joins TRBV7-2 to TRBJ2-3; D uncertain. This CDR3 has 16 residues. Trimming pared 5 bases from V and 4 bases from J, leaving 19 bases between. Looked up from germline, CDR1 is SGHTA and CDR2 is FQGNSA. DNA for the CDR3: TGTGCCAGCAGCAACGTAGTCCCGGGTGGGGCAGATACGCAGTATTTT. As protein: CASSNVVPGGADTQYF.

The chain is built from TRBV4-1 and TRBJ1-1, with TRBD1 identical over 9 bases. Per the germline V gene, CDR1 is MGHRA and CDR2 is YSYEKL. The CDR3 loop spans 15 amino acids. V shed 4 bases, J shed 3 bases, and the junction held 6 bases outside the gene matches. CDR3 nucleotide sequence: TGCGCCAGCAGCCTGACAGGGGGGGTTTACACTGAAGCTTTCTTT. Its translation: CASSLTGGVYTEAFF.

The chain has TRBV12-3 or TRBV12-4 and TRBJ2-3; no firm D call. The CDR3 runs to 14 residues. Trimming took 3 bases from V and 2 from J, leaving 9 bases between them. CDR3 in DNA: TGTGCCAGCAGTTTGTTATCCCCCACAGATACGCAGTATTTT. Amino acids: CASSLLSPTDTQYF.

This sequence joins TRBV30 and TRBJ2-5; 11 bases match TRBD1. The assigned J gene may be wrong: the sequence end matches TRBJ2-7 better. CDR3 length: 14 amino acids. Germline V gene lookup returns CDR1 GTSNPN and CDR2 SVGIG (reference sequence). The chain's CDR3 is CAMGKGTGGYEQYF. The DNA of the CDR3 is TGTGCCATGGGCAAGGGGACAGGGGGATACGAGCAGTACTTC.

The chain links TRBV5-6 to TRBJ1-2; D uncertain. Germline CDR1 SGHDT, CDR2 YYEEEE. There are 14 residues in the CDR3. V shed 0 bases and J shed 4 bases, with 10 bases lying between them. CDR3 nucleotide sequence: TGTGCCAGCAGCTTGGGGGCAGGAGGCTATGGCTACACCTTC. Translated, it gives CASSLGAGGYGYTF.

Only a few counts were recorded for this clonotype. The CDR3 region has the DNA TGTGCCAGCAGCCAAGGGGGGCTAGCGGGGGGATACAATGAGCAGTTCTTC. This translates into CASSQGGLAGGYNEQFF. The chain combines TRBV7-9 with TRBJ2-1; 11 bases are a match to TRBD2. Losses at the gene ends were 5 bases for V and 4 bases for J; bases not matched to a gene: 10. The CDR3 contains 17 residues. In germline, CDR1 is SEHNR, CDR2 FQNEAQ (reference sequence).

This chain links TRBV7-9 with TRBJ2-5; TRBD2 is a possible D gene (6 bases). Trimming left V 1 base short and J 1 base short, with 10 bases between. The CDR3 contains 15 residues. Germline values: CDR1 SEHNR, CDR2 FQNEAQ (reference sequence). For the CDR3, the DNA is TGTGCCAGCAGCTTAGTTCCTAGCGCCCAAGAGACCCAGTACTTC. It yields the protein CASSLVPSAQETQYF.

The chain has TRBV2 and TRBJ2-5, with TRBD2 matching over 8 bases. Looked up from germline, CDR1 is SNHLY and CDR2 is FYNNEI. The junction had 4 bases not matched to a gene; V was cut back by 7 bases and J by 0 bases. There are 14 residues in the CDR3. The CDR3 spells CASNQRGHQETQYF. The CDR3 coding sequence is TGTGCCAGCAACCAGCGGGGGCACCAAGAGACCCAGTACTTC.

The rearrangement links TRBV20-1 to TRBJ2-7; the D gene is possibly TRBD2 (5 bases). Germline V gene data show CDR1 as DFQATT and CDR2 as SNEGSKA (reference sequence). The CDR3 is 15 residues long. Deletions cut 0 bases from V and 0 bases from J, with 12 bases between. The CDR3 DNA reads TGCAGTGCTAGAGATTTGAGGGATTACTCCTACGAGCAGTACTTC. It translates to CSARDLRDYSYEQYF.

The V call is TRBV27, the J call TRBJ2-7; D unclear. The V end lost 6 bases, the J end lost 3 bases, and 15 bases lay between the germline ends. CDR3 length: 14 residues. Looked up from germline, CDR1 is MNHEY and CDR2 is SMNVEV (reference sequence). CDR3 bases: TGTGCCAGCAGGGACGACGTCCTAGGCTACGAGCAGTACTTC. This translates into CASRDDVLGYEQYF.

V and J are TRBV10-3 and TRBJ2-3; tentatively, D is TRBD1 (5 bases). V lost 2 bases to trimming and J lost 0 bases, with 9 bases between them. This CDR3 is built from 15 residues. Germline V gene lookup returns CDR1 ENHRY and CDR2 SYGVKD. DNA of the CDR3: TGTGCCATCAGTGAGGGCAGGGTTAGCACAGATACGCAGTATTTT. Protein: CAISEGRVSTDTQYF.

The chain carries TRBV12-3 or TRBV12-4 and TRBJ1-1, with D perhaps TRBD1 (5 bases). Between the trimmed V and J ends, which lost 9 bases and 7 bases, there was a span of 24 bases. The length of the CDR3 is 15 residues. The CDR3 DNA sequence: TGTGCCAGTAGTGGCGGGGACGAAAGACAGATTGAAGCTTTCTTT. The encoded protein is CASSGGDERQIEAFF.

The J gene is TRBJ1-3, the V gene TRBV9; D not certain. The CDR3 is made up of 15 amino acids. Per germline, CDR1 SGDLS and CDR2 YYNGEE. V lost 0 bases and J lost 2, with 9 bases in between. This chain's CDR3 is CASSVDWDPGNTIYF. In DNA, the CDR3 is TGTGCCAGCAGCGTAGATTGGGATCCTGGAAACACCATATATTTT.

The rearrangement uses TRBV6-5 and TRBJ2-2, with 12 bases that match TRBD1. CDR1 and CDR2 (germline): MNHEY, SVGAGI. With 2 bases clipped from V and 6 bases from J, the junction kept 7 bases outside the gene matches. This CDR3 spans 17 amino acids. The DNA of the CDR3 is TGTGCCAGCAGTTACCGACCGGGACAGGGGGCCTCCGGGGAGCTGTTTTTT. Protein product: CASSYRPGQGASGELFF.

This clonotype was seen repeatedly, ten times or more. DNA of the CDR3: TGTGCCAGCAGCCCTGACTACGAGCAGTACTTC. Its protein is CASSPDYEQYF. The gene calls are TRBV7-9 and TRBJ2-7; the D is unclear. The CDR3 has 11 residues. V lost 5 bases to trimming and J lost 3 bases, with 5 bases between them. Germline assignment: CDR1 SEHNR and CDR2 FQNEAQ (reference sequence).

The chain recombines TRBV12-3 or TRBV12-4 with TRBJ1-2, with 9 nucleotides matching TRBD1. This CDR3 region has 15 residues. Trimming removed 6 bases from V and 4 bases from J; junction bases left unmatched: 9. The CDR3 sequence: CASSPTDRGGYGYTF. The CDR3 nucleotides read TGTGCCAGCAGCCCAACGGACAGGGGTGGCTATGGCTACACCTTC.

The rearrangement joins TRBV5-1 to TRBJ2-3, with TRBD2 identical over 7 bases. Germline CDR1 reads SGHRS; CDR2 reads YFSETQ. The CDR3 length is 18 residues. Trimming took 0 bases from V and 5 from J; bases not matched to a gene: 15. The CDR3 region is CASSLDGLGGSAKDTQYF. DNA for the CDR3: TGCGCCAGCAGCTTGGATGGTTTGGGCGGGAGTGCTAAAGATACGCAGTATTTT. The full variable domain, with the rest looked up from reference TRBV5-1 and TRBJ2-3, is KAGVTQTPRYLIKTRGQQVTLSCSPISGHRSVSWYQQTPGQGLQFLFEYFSETQRNKGNFPGRFSGRQFSNSRSEMNVSTLELGDSALYLCASSLDGLGGSAKDTQYFGPGTRLTVL.

The chain's CDR3 is CATSRDSLGRELFF. In DNA form, the CDR3 reads TGTGCCACCAGCAGAGATTCGTTGGGGAGGGAGCTGTTTTTT. The chain couples TRBV15 to TRBJ2-2; D call uncertain. Germline V CDR1 and CDR2: LNHNV, YYDKDF (reference sequence). Deletions cut 0 bases from V and 9 bases from J, with 11 bases between. The CDR3 contains 14 residues. The whole variable domain, filled in from reference TRBV15 and TRBJ2-2, reads DAMVIQNPRYQVTQFGKPVTLSCSQTLNHNVMYWYQQKSSQAPKLLFHYYDKDFNNEADTPDNFQSRRPNTSFCFLDIRSPGLGDTAMYLCATSRDSLGRELFFGEGSRLTVL.

This clonotype was counted between two and nine times. The genes are TRBV29-1 and TRBJ2-1; TRBD2 agrees at 13 bases. V was clipped by 6 bases and J by 7 bases; unmatched bases: 18. Germline V gene lookup returns CDR1 SQVTM and CDR2 ANQGSEA. CDR3 length: 18 residues. The chain's CDR3 is CSVRTHPGLAGLGNEQFF. Here the CDR3 DNA reads TGCAGCGTGCGAACCCACCCGGGACTAGCGGGATTGGGGAATGAGCAGTTCTTC.

V usage is TRBV7-9 and J usage is TRBJ2-3; 8 bases line up with TRBD2. Germline V gives CDR1 SEHNR, CDR2 FQNEAQ (reference sequence). The length of the CDR3 is 16 residues. V lost 3 bases to trimming and J lost 4 bases; unmatched junction nucleotides: 9. The CDR3 reads CASSFETSDPPDTQYF. The CDR3 DNA is TGTGCCAGCAGCTTTGAGACTAGCGATCCCCCAGATACGCAGTATTTT.

This chain joins TRBV2 and TRBJ2-1, with TRBD1 as a possible D gene (6 bases). The V end lost 6 bases, the J end lost 0 bases, and 6 bases lay between the germline ends. The CDR3 contains 13 residues. Germline CDR1 SNHLY, CDR2 FYNNEI. CDR3 nucleotide sequence: TGTGCCAGCAGGGACAGCTCCTACAATGAGCAGTTCTTC. Encoded protein: CASRDSSYNEQFF.

This clonotype was found a few times. V usage is TRBV20-1 and J usage is TRBJ2-1; unclear D gene. The CDR3 length is 14 residues. Germline assignment: CDR1 DFQATT and CDR2 SNEGSKA (reference sequence). The V end was cut by 0 bases, the J end by 5 bases, with 11 bases between. CDR3 in DNA: TGCAGTGCTAGAGATCGAGTAGTCCACAATGAGCAGTTCTTC. As protein: CSARDRVVHNEQFF.

The V call is TRBV20-1, the J call TRBJ2-4; no clear D. The end of the DNA fits TRBJ2-7 better, so the J call may be wrong. The germline gives CDR1 DFQATT, CDR2 SNEGSKA (reference sequence). The CDR3 consists of 13 residues. CDR3 residues: CSARDQHDYEQYF. The CDR3 DNA reads TGCAGTGCTAGAGATCAGCATGACTACGAGCAGTACTTC.

This clonotype was counted between two and nine times. The chain couples TRBV20-1 to TRBJ2-3; TRBD2 aligns across 13 bases. Germline trimming cut 4 bases from V and 4 bases from J; bases unmatched to any gene: 5. The germline gives CDR1 DFQATT, CDR2 SNEGSKA (reference sequence). The CDR3 length is 15 residues. This CDR3 is CSATGLAGAADTQYF. The CDR3 nucleotides are TGCAGTGCTACAGGACTAGCGGGAGCGGCAGATACGCAGTATTTT.